The 25 T cell receptor beta chains in this list originate from one sample, sequenced in a study of blood T cell repertoires in COVID-19. Some clones are missing from TCRdb's copy, which holds only in-frame ones; the method was immunoSEQ multiplex PCR. The sample contains 200,000 to 300,000 clones, over 80% of which appear only once. The sequencing input was peripheral blood. Receptors originate from a woman in her 40s with acute or convalescent COVID-19.

This clone was found a few times. The chain has TRBV6-4 and TRBJ2-1; 11 bases match TRBD2. V dropped 4 bases and J dropped 6; count of bases not matched to a gene: 2. CDR1 and CDR2 (germline): MRHNA, SNTAGT. This CDR3 is 14 amino acids long. This CDR3 reads CASSAGTSGNEQFF. The DNA for the CDR3 is TGTGCCAGCAGTGCCGGGACTAGCGGCAATGAGCAGTTCTTC.

This clone was picked up one time. The chain recombines TRBV6-5 with TRBJ1-6; 8 bases fit TRBD1. The CDR3 contains 15 residues. The V segment lost 5 bases and the J segment 3 bases; nucleotides outside the gene matches: 3. Germline assignment: CDR1 MNHEY and CDR2 SVGAGI. The CDR3 region is CASSRGTGYNSPLHF. Written as DNA, the CDR3 is TGTGCCAGCAGTAGAGGGACAGGCTATAATTCACCCCTCCACTTT.

The J gene is TRBJ1-2, the V gene TRBV16; 7 positions match TRBD1. CDR1 and CDR2 (germline): KGHSY, FQNENV. J was trimmed by 4 bases and V by 1 base; bases with no gene match: 6. CDR3 size: 15 residues. The CDR3 DNA reads TGTGCCAGCAGCCAATTCGACAGGGAAGGCTATGGCTACACCTTC. This encodes CASSQFDREGYGYTF.

The rearrangement uses TRBV7-2 and TRBJ2-3, with D hard to call. The CDR3 is 14 residues long. V dropped 5 bases and J dropped 1 base, with 10 bases sitting between them. Per germline, CDR1 SGHTA and CDR2 FQGNSA. CDR3 coding DNA: TGTGCCAGCAGCCCCGAGCGAGGCACAGATACGCAGTATTTT. This encodes CASSPERGTDTQYF.

Worth noting for this clone: In the same sample, other DNA sequences code for this CDR3. The V and J genes are TRBV27 and TRBJ2-1; D is ambiguous. The CDR3 is made up of 11 amino acids. CDR1 and CDR2 from the germline V gene are MNHEY and SMNVEV (reference sequence). The V gene lost 6 bases and the J gene lost 4 bases, with 4 bases spanning the gap. The CDR3 is CASSQYNEQFF. Here the CDR3 DNA reads TGTGCCAGCAGCCAGTACAATGAGCAGTTCTTC.

The rearrangement uses TRBV5-1 and TRBJ1-2, with 10 positions matching TRBD1. With V trimmed by 3 bases and J by 4 bases, 9 bases remained unmatched. Germline V gives CDR1 SGHRS, CDR2 YFSETQ. The CDR3 extends over 16 amino acids. DNA of the CDR3: TGCGCCAGCAGCTCCGCTGACAGGGGGCACTTCTATGGCTACACCTTC. Amino acid sequence: CASSSADRGHFYGYTF.

This clone was seen only once. The genes are TRBV7-2 and TRBJ2-3; no clear D. The CDR3 totals 13 residues. Deletions cut 2 bases from V and 6 bases from J, with 9 bases between. CDR1 and CDR2 (germline): SGHTA, FQGNSA. The CDR3 sequence is CASSLQVMDTQYF. The CDR3 bases are TGTGCCAGCAGCTTACAGGTCATGGATACGCAGTATTTT.

The V call is TRBV6-5, the J call TRBJ2-2; a weak D match, TRBD2 (5 bases). Germline CDR1 reads MNHEY; CDR2 reads SVGAGI. V shed 7 bases and J shed 5 bases, with 14 bases lying between them. The CDR3 is 14 amino acids. CDR3 in amino acids: CASTSHPGTGELFF. Here the CDR3 DNA reads TGTGCCAGCACGAGCCACCCGGGGACCGGGGAGCTGTTTTTT.

The rearrangement links TRBV7-2 to TRBJ2-3, with D maybe TRBD2 (6 bases). Between the trimmed V and J ends, which lost 3 bases and 6 bases, there was a span of 16 bases. The CDR3 runs 15 residues. The germline V gene has CDR1 SGHTA and CDR2 FQGNSA. The CDR3 DNA sequence: TGTGCCAGCAGCTTCGGGGGTCGGATGGTGGATACGCAGTATTTT. Amino acids: CASSFGGRMVDTQYF. Drawing the rest from reference TRBV7-2 and TRBJ2-3, the complete variable domain is GAGVSQSPSNKVTEKGKDVELRCDPISGHTALYWYRQSLGQGLEFLIYFQGNSAPDKSGLPSDRFSAERTGGSVSTLTIQRTQQEDSAVYLCASSFGGRMVDTQYFGPGTRLTVL.

This clone was seen a few times. The J gene is TRBJ2-1, the V gene TRBV19; 10 bases map to TRBD2. CDR1 is LNHDA, CDR2 SQIVND, per germline (reference sequence). The CDR3 is made up of 16 amino acids. V dropped 5 bases and J dropped 5; count of bases not matched to a gene: 9. DNA of the CDR3: TGTGCCAGTAGTCGATTACTAGCGGGGAACGACAATGAGCAGTTCTTC. It is translated as CASSRLLAGNDNEQFF.

The V gene is TRBV3-1 (or the pseudogene TRBV3-2), the J gene TRBJ1-2, with a tentative D call TRBD1 (6 bases). Trimming took 1 base from V and 3 from J, leaving 12 bases between them. This CDR3 has 15 amino acids. Germline loops: CDR1 LGHDT, CDR2 YNNKEL (reference sequence). The CDR3 is CASSQAQGLDYGYTF. For the CDR3, the DNA is TGTGCCAGCAGCCAAGCCCAGGGGTTGGACTATGGCTACACCTTC.

CDR3 bases: TGTGCCAGCAGCCAACACCGGGACACCCGAATCTATCAGCCCCAGCATTTT. Its protein is CASSQHRDTRIYQPQHF. V gene TRBV7-2 combines with J gene TRBJ1-5, with TRBD1 as a possible D gene (6 bases). The V and J ends lost 5 bases and 5 bases respectively, with 22 bases between them. The CDR3 consists of 17 residues. Germline CDR1 reads SGHTA; CDR2 reads FQGNSA.

The chain links TRBV19 to TRBJ2-2, with a weak D call TRBD2 (6 bases). V was pared by 10 bases and J by 2 bases, with 14 bases between. The CDR3 has 14 amino acids. CDR1 is LNHDA, CDR2 SQIVND, per germline (reference sequence). The CDR3 coding sequence is TGTGCCACCCTATGGGGGGAAAACACCGGGGAGCTGTTTTTT. Its translation is CATLWGENTGELFF.

The chain uses TRBV4-1 and TRBJ2-1, with a weak D call TRBD1 (5 bases). Germline loops: CDR1 MGHRA, CDR2 YSYEKL. Trimming cost V 4 bases and J 4 bases, with 20 bases left between them. The CDR3 length is 17 residues. CDR3 DNA sequence: TGCGCCAGCAGCCCGACCACGGACATACTGGGGTACAATGAGCAGTTCTTC. This codes for CASSPTTDILGYNEQFF.

The chain uses TRBV5-1 and TRBJ1-2; D gene unclear. CDR3 size: 11 residues. V lost 3 bases, J lost 5 bases, and 5 bases lay in between. Germline assignment: CDR1 SGHRS and CDR2 YFSETQ. This CDR3 is CASSSEYGYTF. CDR3 bases: TGCGCCAGCAGCTCGGAGTATGGCTACACCTTC.

This clone was picked up one time. The CDR3 is CASSRETGTEINSPLHF. DNA for the CDR3: TGTGCCAGCAGCCGAGAGACCGGGACAGAAATTAATTCACCCCTCCACTTT. The rearrangement joins TRBV11-2 to TRBJ1-6, with 7 bases matching TRBD1. The V gene end was trimmed by 5 bases and the J gene end by 6 bases; junction bases not matched to a gene: 13. Germline CDR1 SGHAT, CDR2 FQNNGV. CDR3 size: 17 residues.

This clone was found a few times. At the DNA level, this CDR3 is encoded by other sequences in the same sample as well. This sequence joins TRBV19 and TRBJ1-1; a weak D match, TRBD1 (5 bases). Germline assignment: CDR1 LNHDA and CDR2 SQIVND (reference sequence). This CDR3 spans 14 amino acids. Deletions cut 3 bases from V and 0 bases from J, with 8 bases between. CDR3: CASSIHRMNTEAFF. The CDR3 DNA follows: TGTGCCAGTAGTATTCACAGGATGAACACTGAAGCTTTCTTT. Combining the CDR3 with reference TRBV19 and TRBJ1-1 gives the whole variable domain DGGITQSPKYLFRKEGQNVTLSCEQNLNHDAMYWYRQDPGQGLRLIYYSQIVNDFQKGDIAEGYSVSREKKESFPLTVTSAQKNPTAFYLCASSIHRMNTEAFFGQGTRLTVV.

The chain joins TRBV6-1 to TRBJ1-4; tentatively, D is TRBD1 (5 bases). Trimming cost V 1 base and J 7 bases, with 16 bases left between them. Germline lookup yields CDR1 MNHNS and CDR2 SASEGT. This CDR3 is built from 16 residues. The CDR3 reads CASSEGSGMFGEKLFF. CDR3 coding DNA: TGTGCCAGCAGTGAAGGGTCAGGGATGTTCGGTGAAAAACTGTTTTTT.

This chain uses TRBV9 with TRBJ2-3; D is undetermined. The CDR3 totals 14 residues. CDR1 and CDR2 (germline): SGDLS, YYNGEE. The V end was cut by 0 bases, the J end by 5 bases, with 10 bases between. CDR3 sequence: CASSVVDIGDTQYF. The CDR3 nucleotides are TGTGCCAGCAGCGTAGTAGATATTGGAGATACGCAGTATTTT. The whole variable domain, remainder taken from reference TRBV9 and TRBJ2-3, is DSGVTQTPKHLITATGQRVTLRCSPRSGDLSVYWYQQSLDQGLQFLIQYYNGEERAKGNILERFSAQQFPDLHSELNLSSLELGDSALYFCASSVVDIGDTQYFGPGTRLTVL.

The sample holds one count of this clone. The CDR3 bases are TGTGCAACGGCGGACAGGGGGCCTCAGCCCCAGCATTTT. Translation gives CATADRGPQPQHF. The rearrangement joins TRBV19 to TRBJ1-5, with 11 bases matching TRBD1. CDR3 size: 13 residues. Germline V gives CDR1 LNHDA, CDR2 SQIVND (reference sequence).

This rearrangement joins TRBV2 to TRBJ1-1, with D possibly TRBD1 on 5 matching bases. Looked up from germline, CDR1 is SNHLY and CDR2 is FYNNEI. The CDR3 loop spans 13 amino acids. V was cut by 6 bases and J by 1 base, with 9 bases left in between. CDR3 DNA: TGTGCCAGCAGGGGGCCGAGGAACACTGAAGCTTTCTTT. Protein: CASRGPRNTEAFF.

This clone was recorded only once. The chain recombines TRBV7-9 with TRBJ1-5; TRBD1 might be the D (5 bases). The CDR3 loop spans 17 amino acids. The germline V gene encodes CDR1 SEHNR and CDR2 FQNEAQ (reference sequence). The V end lost 2 bases, the J end lost 2 bases, and 16 bases lay between the germline ends. The CDR3 here is CASSLQGGVGGNQPQHF. DNA of the CDR3: TGTGCCAGCAGCTTACAGGGCGGAGTCGGCGGCAATCAGCCCCAGCATTTT. The full variable domain, rest sourced from reference TRBV7-9 and TRBJ1-5, is DTGVSQNPRHKITKRGQNVTFRCDPISEHNRLYWYRQTLGQGPEFLTYFQNEAQLEKSRLLSDRFSAERPKGSFSTLEIQRTEQGDSAMYLCASSLQGGVGGNQPQHFGDGTRLSIL.

The chain has TRBV30 and TRBJ1-2, with 9 bases identical to TRBD1. The CDR3 runs to 16 residues. CDR1 is GTSNPN and CDR2 is SVGIG in the germline V gene (reference sequence). Trimming cost V 3 bases and J 4 bases; bases outside gene matches: 12. CDR3 region: CAWSRDRVFPIYGYTF. CDR3 coding DNA: TGTGCCTGGAGCCGGGACAGGGTGTTCCCAATCTATGGCTACACCTTC.

This chain joins TRBV7-2 and TRBJ2-5; possibly TRBD2 for D (5 bases). The CDR3 is 12 amino acids. Germline loops: CDR1 SGHTA, CDR2 FQGNSA. Trimming removed 4 bases from V and 5 bases from J, with 8 bases in between. The CDR3 region has the DNA TGTGCCAGCAGCTCATCGGGGGAGACCCAGTACTTC. It specifies CASSSSGETQYF.

The chain has TRBV30 and TRBJ1-1; no firm D call. The CDR3 covers 12 residues. The germline CDR1 and CDR2 sequences are GTSNPN and SVGIG (reference sequence). Trimming shortened V by 4 bases and J by 4 bases, and 10 bases separated the two germline ends. The CDR3 reads CAWNPGSTEAFF. The CDR3 bases are TGTGCCTGGAATCCGGGATCCACTGAAGCTTTCTTT.